This record concerns one T cell receptor beta chain sequence. Its antigen is undetermined. For unsorted samples, genomic DNA was extracted from around 86 million PBMCs. The data derive from a study of shared clonotypes between healthy human individuals. Notes on the study in general: Sampling included only blood; tissue repertoires likely differ. Sequencing depth was expected to influence donor clonotype sharing.

V lost 2 bases to trimming and J lost 2 bases, with 15 bases between them. The CDR3 contains 16 residues. Germline V gives CDR1 MNHEY, CDR2 SMNVEV (reference sequence). With ten immunoSEQ deep assay plates, unsorted PBMC DNA underwent sequencing. Sequencing used immunoSEQ multiplex PCR; TCRdb keeps in-frame clones, though not all of them. This table holds a few hundred thousand clones, over 60% found once. The source material was PBMCs. The J gene is TRBJ1-2, the V gene TRBV27, with TRBD1 as a possible D gene (5 bases). The receptor's source is a woman in her thirties or forties in good health. Some clones in this sample may be carry-over from other donors' samples. CDR3 loop: CASSLRWGSNNYGYTF. In DNA, the CDR3 is TGTGCCAGCAGTTTAAGGTGGGGGAGCAACAACTATGGCTACACCTTC.